This entry describes one T cell receptor beta chain. What it recognizes is unknown. These data belong to a study of cytotoxic CD8 clonotypes in ibrutinib-treated CLL. The CDR3 spans 16 residues. Germline lookup yields CDR1 SGHVS and CDR2 FNYEAQ. Losses at the gene ends were 1 base for V and 3 bases for J; bases not matched to a gene: 9. Study-wide points: Starting clonality was above that of age-matched healthy donors and tracked circulating CD8+ T-cell counts.

The method was immunoSEQ multiplex PCR; TCRdb's version includes in-frame clones alone and lacks a portion of them. The sample has 120,000 to 150,000 clones, 60% to 80% seen once. This TCR was recovered from a human donor with chronic lymphocytic leukemia. The specimen was PBMCs, collected after 12 months of ibrutinib treatment. This chain links TRBV7-6 with TRBJ2-7, with 7 positions matching TRBD2. The CDR3: CASSLGRGDLFYEQYF. For the CDR3, the DNA is TGTGCCAGCAGCTTAGGACGGGGGGATCTGTTCTACGAGCAGTACTTC.